Sequencing of this T cell receptor beta chain was carried out in a study of T-cell memory formation after mild COVID-19. Study-level information: Largely donor-specific TCR clusters were found. The study, taken as a whole, reports: Contracting clones localized mainly to CM and EM when CD4+ and mainly to EMRA when CD8+. Contracting clones from day 15 to 85 showed balanced CD4/CD8; later expanders favored CD4+. Prior to infection, memory already included some responding clones, suggesting cross-reactive memory joined.

There are many counts of this clonotype. Its antigen is as yet unknown. TCRdb fed the 5' RACE reads into MiXCR, producing one record per CDR3 protein. The table includes hundreds of thousands of distinct CDR3 sequences, 24% detected once. The CDR3 length is 13 residues. Trimming removed 4 bases at V and 0 bases at J, with 4 bases between. CDR1 is SGHAT, CDR2 FQNNGV, per germline. The V gene is TRBV11-2, the J gene TRBJ2-4, with D uncertain. The sequence came from an adult woman who had mild COVID-19 (a few samples of this study predate the infection). Cell type and time point are not known. The sample taken for sequencing was PBMCs or a T cell subset sorted from them (not recorded which). The CDR3 reads CASSSLAKNIQYF. For the CDR3, the DNA is TGTGCCAGCAGCTCGCTAGCCAAAAACATTCAGTACTTC. The complete variable domain, with remaining parts taken from reference TRBV11-2 and TRBJ2-4, reads EAGVAQSPRYKIIEKRQSVAFWCNPISGHATLYWYQQILGQGPKLLIQFQNNGVVDDSQLPKDRFSAERLKGVDSTLKIQPAKLEDSAVYLCASSSLAKNIQYFGAGTRLSVL.